Below, 15 T cell receptor beta chains from the same sample are listed, as sequenced in a study of high-grade serous ovarian cancer treatment subgroups. The data were produced by immunoSEQ multiplex PCR, yet TCRdb's version contains in-frame clones alone and is incomplete. The sample holds 4,700 or so clones, about 70% seen once. The tumor samples were collected prior to definitive surgery or chemotherapy. The material sequenced was tumor tissue. All receptors come from a human donor with high-grade serous ovarian cancer.

The chain carries TRBV6-6 and TRBJ1-1; 9 bases are a match to TRBD1. CDR1 and CDR2 (germline): MNHNY, SVGAGI (reference sequence). The CDR3 contains 11 residues. V dropped 7 bases and J dropped 14; count of bases not matched to a gene: 8. The CDR3 sequence: CASTFGTGLFF. CDR3 DNA: TGTGCCAGCACCTTTGGGACAGGGTTGTTCTTT.

The V and J genes are TRBV5-1 and TRBJ2-2, with 7 bases aligning to TRBD1. Germline-derived CDR1 and CDR2 are SGHRS and YFSETQ. The CDR3 covers 17 residues. Unmatched junction bases numbered 12, after V lost 2 bases and J lost 5 bases. The CDR3 protein is CASSFAPGQERTGELFF. CDR3 in DNA: TGCGCCAGCAGCTTCGCTCCCGGACAGGAAAGAACCGGGGAGCTGTTTTTT.

The chain uses TRBV7-9 and TRBJ1-2, with D unclear. Per germline, CDR1 SEHNR and CDR2 FQNEAQ (reference sequence). The germline V and J ends were trimmed by 5 bases and 5 bases, with 9 bases remaining between them. The CDR3 contains 12 residues. CDR3 amino acids: CASSREVYGYTF. The CDR3 region has the DNA TGTGCCAGCAGCCGGGAGGTGTATGGCTACACCTTC.

In this sample, this clone turned up a few times. This chain links TRBV29-1 with TRBJ1-2; a possible D gene is TRBD1 (5 bases). The germline V gene encodes CDR1 SQVTM and CDR2 ANQGSEA. CDR3 size: 13 residues. Trimming removed 5 bases from V and 1 base from J, with 11 bases in between. In DNA, the CDR3 is TGCAGCGTTTGGGACCAGCTTAACTATGGCTACACCTTC. Protein sequence: CSVWDQLNYGYTF. Full variable domain (outside the CDR3, taken from reference TRBV29-1 and TRBJ1-2): SAVISQKPSRDICQRGTSLTIQCQVDSQVTMMFWYRQQPGQSLTLIATANQGSEATYESGFVIDKFPISRPNLTFSTLTVSNMSPEDSSIYLCSVWDQLNYGYTFGSGTRLTVV.

Concerning this clone: This sample also contains other DNA sequences that code for the same CDR3. The CDR3 reads CASSLGQLQETQYF. The DNA of the CDR3 is TGTGCCAGCAGCTTGGGGCAGTTACAAGAGACCCAGTACTTC. The chain couples TRBV5-5 to TRBJ2-5; no clear D gene. CDR3 length equals 14 residues. CDR1 is SGHKS, CDR2 YYEKEE, per germline (reference sequence). V lost 0 bases to trimming and J lost 2 bases, with 8 bases between them. Full variable domain (rest looked up from reference TRBV5-5 and TRBJ2-5): DAGVTQSPTHLIKTRGQQVTLRCSPISGHKSVSWYQQVLGQGPQFIFQYYEKEERGRGNFPDRFSARQFPNYSSELNVNALLLGDSALYLCASSLGQLQETQYFGPGTRLLVL.

This chain joins TRBV9 and TRBJ1-2, with unresolved D. The CDR3 totals 12 residues. The V and J ends lost 4 bases and 4 bases respectively, with 8 bases between them. CDR1 is SGDLS, CDR2 YYNGEE, per germline. For the CDR3, the DNA is TGTGCCAGCAGCTCAGGACTCTATGGCTACACCTTC. It yields the protein CASSSGLYGYTF.

This clone was seen a few times. The chain is built from TRBV2 and TRBJ1-2; D not certain. CDR3 length: 13 amino acids. V was trimmed by 5 bases and J by 9 bases, leaving 16 bases between them. CDR1 is SNHLY and CDR2 is FYNNEI in the germline V gene. In DNA form, the CDR3 reads TGTGCCAGCAGTTCGGCTCCTGGTTATCGCTACACCTTC. Encoded protein: CASSSAPGYRYTF.

The chain has TRBV4-2 and TRBJ1-1; D is undetermined. CDR3 length equals 17 residues. V shed 1 base and J shed 4 bases, with 19 bases lying between them. Germline-derived CDR1 and CDR2 are LGHNA and YNFKEQ. CDR3 sequence (DNA): TGTGCCAGCAGCCAAGTAATTGGTAGGGCGCCGAGCACTGAAGCTTTCTTT. Its translation: CASSQVIGRAPSTEAFF.

The V and J genes are TRBV19 and TRBJ1-1; D is unclear. Deletions cut 1 base from V and 10 bases from J, with 16 bases between. The V gene's germline CDR1 is LNHDA and CDR2 SQIVND (reference sequence). The CDR3 totals 14 residues. This chain's CDR3 is CASSIAVNSGLAFF. The CDR3 bases are TGTGCCAGTAGTATAGCGGTGAACAGTGGGCTAGCTTTCTTT. Combining the CDR3 with reference TRBV19 and TRBJ1-1 gives the whole variable domain DGGITQSPKYLFRKEGQNVTLSCEQNLNHDAMYWYRQDPGQGLRLIYYSQIVNDFQKGDIAEGYSVSREKKESFPLTVTSAQKNPTAFYLCASSIAVNSGLAFFGQGTRLTVV.

This clone was observed a handful of times. The gene calls are TRBV7-8 and TRBJ1-5; D not resolved. This CDR3 comprises 14 residues. CDR1 is SGHVS and CDR2 is FQNEAQ in the germline V gene. Trimming cost V 5 bases and J 7 bases, with 15 bases left between them. This CDR3 reads CASSPRGRGQPQHF. In DNA, the CDR3 is TGTGCCAGCAGCCCCCGGGGTAGAGGCCAGCCCCAGCATTTT.

This clone was seen a few times. V is TRBV14 and J is TRBJ1-1; the D gene is possibly TRBD1 (6 bases). This CDR3 contains 14 residues. V lost 0 bases to trimming and J lost 11 bases, with 16 bases between them. CDR1 and CDR2 (germline): SGHDN, FVKESK. The CDR3 region is CASSQDWGQVTAFF. The CDR3 DNA reads TGTGCCAGCAGCCAAGATTGGGGGCAGGTGACGGCTTTCTTT.

This clone is medium-sized. The V and J genes are TRBV5-1 and TRBJ1-1; D is possibly TRBD1 (5 bases). Deletions cut 0 bases from V and 10 bases from J, with 19 bases between. Germline V gene lookup returns CDR1 SGHRS and CDR2 YFSETQ. The CDR3 sequence is 15 residues long. The CDR3 DNA is TGCGCCAGCAGCTTGGTGGCGACAGACTATGGTGGAGCTTTCTTT. Amino acid sequence: CASSLVATDYGGAFF.

J is TRBJ1-4 and V is TRBV5-1, with D perhaps matching TRBD1 (5 bases). The germline CDR1 and CDR2 sequences are SGHRS and YFSETQ. Trimming cost V 4 bases and J 8 bases, with 18 bases left between them. The CDR3 is 15 residues long. DNA for the CDR3: TGCGCCAGCAGCACCGCCGGGACCGCAGGGGAAAAACTGTTTTTT. Translating gives CASSTAGTAGEKLFF.

The gene calls are TRBV14 and TRBJ2-2, with D possibly TRBD1 on 5 matching bases. The CDR3 loop spans 15 amino acids. Germline values: CDR1 SGHDN, CDR2 FVKESK. Deletions cut 4 bases from V and 5 bases from J, with 14 bases between. The CDR3 bases are TGTGCCAGCAGCCCCCAGGCAGGGCCGACCGGGGAGCTGTTTTTT. This sequence encodes CASSPQAGPTGELFF.

The chain couples TRBV11-2 to TRBJ1-1; TRBD1 matches 11 bases. V dropped 8 bases and J dropped 4; count of bases not matched to a gene: 9. Germline V lookup: CDR1 SGHAT, CDR2 FQNNGV. The length of the CDR3 is 15 residues. Written as DNA, the CDR3 is TGTGCCAGCCGGGGAGGGGGGACAGGGGGCACTGAAGCTTTCTTT. Its protein product is CASRGGGTGGTEAFF.